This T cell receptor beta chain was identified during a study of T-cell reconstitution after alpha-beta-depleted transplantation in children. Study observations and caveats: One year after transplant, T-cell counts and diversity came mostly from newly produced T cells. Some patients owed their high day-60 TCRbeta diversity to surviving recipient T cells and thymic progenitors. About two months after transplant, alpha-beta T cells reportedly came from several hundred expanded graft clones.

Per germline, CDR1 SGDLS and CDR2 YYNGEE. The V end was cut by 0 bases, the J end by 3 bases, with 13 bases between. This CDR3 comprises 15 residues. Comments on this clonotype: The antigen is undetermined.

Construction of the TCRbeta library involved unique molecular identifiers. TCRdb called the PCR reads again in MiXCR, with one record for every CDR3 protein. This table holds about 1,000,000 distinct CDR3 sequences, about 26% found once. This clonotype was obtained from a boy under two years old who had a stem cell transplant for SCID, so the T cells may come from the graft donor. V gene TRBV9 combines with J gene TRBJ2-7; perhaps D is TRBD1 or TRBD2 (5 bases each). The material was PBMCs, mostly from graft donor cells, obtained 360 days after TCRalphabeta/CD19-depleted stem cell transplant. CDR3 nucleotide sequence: TGTGCCAGCAGCGTAGGGGGACGGCTAATCTACGAGCAGTACTTC. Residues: CASSVGGRLIYEQYF.